These 32 T cell receptor beta chains originate from one sample sequenced in a study of T-cell memory formation after mild COVID-19. Each CDR3 protein gets one entry after TCRdb re-called the 5' RACE reads with MiXCR. This table holds under 400,000 distinct CDR3 sequences, around 20% found once. Sequenced material: PBMCs or a T cell subset sorted from them (not recorded which). Receptors were obtained from an adult woman who had mild COVID-19 (a few samples of this study predate the infection). Cell type and time point are not known.

The rearrangement links TRBV7-2 to TRBJ2-3; 11 nucleotides line up with TRBD2. Looked up from germline, CDR1 is SGHTA and CDR2 is FQGNSA. V lost 5 bases and J lost 3; bases outside the gene matches: 19. The CDR3 is 20 amino acids. The CDR3 bases are TGTGCCAGCAGCCTTCGGACTAGCGGGTACCGCCCGGGGAGGACAGATACGCAGTATTTT. Residues: CASSLRTSGYRPGRTDTQYF.

This clonotype has only a few counts. The chain employs TRBV15 and TRBJ2-6; a weak D match, TRBD1 (6 bases). The CDR3 has 14 amino acids. Germline values: CDR1 LNHNV, CDR2 YYDKDF (reference sequence). Trimming stripped 1 base from V and 12 bases from J, with 13 bases between. CDR3 sequence: CATSRVTGPIVLTF. In nucleotides, the CDR3 is TGTGCCACCAGCAGAGTCACAGGGCCAATCGTCCTGACTTTC.

This chain connects TRBV12-3 or TRBV12-4 to TRBJ1-2; D unresolved. The V gene lost 3 bases and the J gene lost 2 bases, with 10 bases spanning the gap. CDR3 length: 14 amino acids. The CDR3, as DNA: TGTGCCAGCAGTTTTTCCTGGCAGAACTATGGCTACACCTTC. Its protein is CASSFSWQNYGYTF.

The chain recombines TRBV12-3 or TRBV12-4 with TRBJ1-2; D unresolved. The CDR3 runs 14 residues. Trimming took 3 bases from V and 0 from J, leaving 8 bases between them. This CDR3 reads CASSLSQPNYGYTF. The CDR3 DNA follows: TGTGCCAGCAGTTTGTCCCAGCCTAACTATGGCTACACCTTC.

This clonotype came up a few times. This chain links TRBV6-6 with TRBJ1-4; no firm D call. This CDR3 has 13 residues. With 2 bases removed from V and 8 bases from J, the gap between germline ends came to 9 bases. CDR1 and CDR2 from the germline V gene are MNHNY and SVGAGI (reference sequence). CDR3 amino acids: CASSYVVGEKLFF. In nucleotides, the CDR3 is TGTGCCAGCAGTTACGTGGTAGGCGAAAAACTGTTTTTT.

This clonotype has ten or more counts. The chain recombines TRBV9 with TRBJ2-3; 15 bases agree with TRBD2. The germline CDR1 and CDR2 sequences are SGDLS and YYNGEE. V dropped 0 bases and J dropped 5; count of bases not matched to a gene: 10. The CDR3 is 19 residues long. In DNA, the CDR3 is TGTGCCAGCAGCGTAGCGCCCGGCCCGGGACTAGCGGGGGGAGATACGCAGTATTTT. This sequence encodes CASSVAPGPGLAGGDTQYF.

This chain links TRBV5-1 with TRBJ1-1, with 8 bases lining up with TRBD1. V shed 4 bases, J shed 4 bases, and the junction held 9 bases outside the gene matches. Germline loops: CDR1 SGHRS, CDR2 YFSETQ. CDR3 size: 15 residues. The CDR3 here is CASSRAGQGITEAFF. For the CDR3, the DNA is TGCGCCAGCAGCCGCGCTGGACAGGGTATCACTGAAGCTTTCTTT.

CDR3 residues: CASSLSGSGHNEQFF. Here the CDR3 DNA reads TGTGCCAGCAGCTTAAGCGGGAGCGGTCACAATGAGCAGTTCTTC. The chain is built from TRBV7-3 and TRBJ2-1; 7 bases match TRBD2. The germline CDR1 and CDR2 sequences are SGHTA and FQGTGA. The junction had 5 bases not matched to a gene; V was cut back by 1 base and J by 5 bases. CDR3 length: 15 residues.

The chain links TRBV7-2 to TRBJ2-1, with 7 bases lining up with TRBD2. Germline trimming cut 1 base from V and 0 bases from J; bases unmatched to any gene: 6. The CDR3 is made up of 17 amino acids. Germline values: CDR1 SGHTA, CDR2 FQGNSA. CDR3 protein: CASSLGGSGHSYNEQFF. The CDR3 region has the DNA TGTGCCAGCAGCTTAGGTGGTAGCGGGCACTCCTACAATGAGCAGTTCTTC.

The V and J genes are TRBV28 and TRBJ2-1; D uncertain. Germline CDR1 is MDHEN and CDR2 is SYDVKM. V lost 2 bases and J 3 bases, leaving 11 bases between the germline ends. The CDR3 loop spans 15 amino acids. This CDR3 is CASSLPQTDYNEQFF. The CDR3 coding sequence is TGTGCCAGCAGTTTACCCCAGACGGACTACAATGAGCAGTTCTTC.

The chain combines TRBV5-1 with TRBJ2-3, with D tentatively TRBD2 (6 bases). Germline V CDR1 and CDR2: SGHRS, YFSETQ. The CDR3 spans 13 residues. V lost 0 bases and J lost 9, with 11 bases in between. CDR3 sequence: CASSLAEAGTQYF. As DNA, the CDR3 is TGCGCCAGCAGCTTGGCCGAGGCGGGGACGCAGTATTTT.

This clonotype has just a few counts. The genes are TRBV7-3 and TRBJ2-3; 7 bases map to TRBD1. Germline CDR1 reads SGHTA; CDR2 reads FQGTGA. The V and J ends lost 8 bases and 4 bases, in that order; junction bases with no gene match: 12. The CDR3 covers 15 residues. CDR3: CASRRRDREPDTQYF. The CDR3 DNA follows: TGTGCCAGCCGCCGCCGCGACAGGGAGCCAGATACGCAGTATTTT.

This clonotype has just a few counts. The chain combines TRBV4-1 with TRBJ2-3, with D unclear. The CDR3 spans 13 residues. V was cut by 0 bases and J by 4 bases, with 5 bases left in between. Germline CDR1 reads MGHRA; CDR2 reads YSYEKL. DNA for the CDR3: TGCGCCAGCAGCCAAGACTTGGCAGATACGCAGTATTTT. It encodes CASSQDLADTQYF.

This chain uses TRBV12-3 or TRBV12-4 with TRBJ2-1; TRBD2 aligns across 8 bases. CDR3 length: 15 amino acids. Trimming cost V 4 bases and J 4 bases; bases outside gene matches: 6. The CDR3 coding sequence is TGTGCCAGCAGTTCCCCCACGGGAGGGTACAATGAGCAGTTCTTC. Its translation is CASSSPTGGYNEQFF.

The genes are TRBV12-3 or TRBV12-4 and TRBJ2-4; D is unclear. CDR3 length: 13 residues. The germline V and J ends were trimmed by 2 bases and 8 bases, with 10 bases remaining between them. The CDR3 DNA reads as TGTGCCAGCAGTTTATCTCCGGCCCACATTCAGTACTTC. It specifies CASSLSPAHIQYF.

This clonotype has only a few counts. V and J are TRBV24-1 and TRBJ2-1, with a weak D call TRBD2 (6 bases). The CDR3 consists of 16 residues. The V gene's germline CDR1 is KGHDR and CDR2 SFDVKD. Trimming left V 2 bases short and J 7 bases short, with 17 bases between. The CDR3 nucleotides are TGTGCCACCAGTGATTGGCGTCCGGAGGGCGGGAATGAGCAGTTCTTC. It codes for CATSDWRPEGGNEQFF.

This rearrangement joins TRBV19 to TRBJ2-7; 8 nucleotides match TRBD2. The CDR3 sequence is 14 residues long. Trimming took 5 bases from V and 3 from J; bases not matched to a gene: 6. The germline V gene encodes CDR1 LNHDA and CDR2 SQIVND (reference sequence). Here the CDR3 DNA reads TGTGCCAGTAGTTTCCGGGAGGGTGACTACGAGCAGTACTTC. Translation gives CASSFREGDYEQYF.

Only a few counts were recorded for this clonotype. The CDR3 loop is CASSLDPGKASGYTF. The CDR3, as DNA: TGTGCCAGCAGTTTAGATCCGGGAAAGGCCTCTGGCTACACCTTC. V gene TRBV12-3 or TRBV12-4 combines with J gene TRBJ1-2; D remains unclear. This CDR3 contains 15 residues. Trimming shortened V by 1 base and J by 7 bases, and 16 bases separated the two germline ends.

This clonotype has just a few counts. The chain is built from TRBV11-2 and TRBJ1-2, with D possibly being TRBD1 (5 bases). V was shortened by 2 bases and J by 4 bases, with 17 bases between the two germline ends. CDR3 size: 16 residues. Per germline, CDR1 SGHAT and CDR2 FQNNGV. The CDR3 region is CASSLRGGALGYGYTF. The DNA of the CDR3 is TGTGCCAGCAGCTTACGTGGAGGGGCCCTAGGCTATGGCTACACCTTC.

The rearrangement uses TRBV5-1 and TRBJ1-1; TRBD1 is a possible D gene (6 bases). The V gene's germline CDR1 is SGHRS and CDR2 YFSETQ. The CDR3 extends over 16 amino acids. Trimming left V 4 bases short and J 3 bases short, with 19 bases between. CDR3 DNA: TGCGCCAGCAGCACTTCGACAGGCCCGGGGCACACTGAAGCTTTCTTT. Amino acids: CASSTSTGPGHTEAFF.

DNA for the CDR3: TGTGCCAGCAGCTTACCTACAGTTCCCAATGAGCAGTTCTTC. As protein: CASSLPTVPNEQFF. The V gene is TRBV7-9, the J gene TRBJ2-1; no clear D gene. This CDR3 comprises 14 residues. With 2 bases removed from V and 6 bases from J, the gap between germline ends came to 11 bases. Germline CDR1 is SEHNR and CDR2 is FQNEAQ (reference sequence).

The chain joins TRBV4-1 to TRBJ2-2; 8 positions match TRBD2. The length of the CDR3 is 16 residues. V lost 3 bases to trimming and J lost 5 bases; unmatched junction nucleotides: 8. Germline assignment: CDR1 MGHRA and CDR2 YSYEKL. The CDR3 DNA follows: TGCGCCAGCAGCCACCCCTCTGCGGGGGGAACCGGGGAGCTGTTTTTT. This sequence encodes CASSHPSAGGTGELFF.

This clonotype has a count of ten or more. The rearrangement links TRBV5-1 to TRBJ1-4; the match to TRBD1 covers 8 bases. Germline V gives CDR1 SGHRS, CDR2 YFSETQ. The length of the CDR3 is 16 residues. V lost 2 bases and J lost 4; bases outside the gene matches: 7. The CDR3, as DNA: TGCGCCAGCAGCTTCGGGACAGGAATGAATAATGAAAAACTGTTTTTT. Protein product: CASSFGTGMNNEKLFF.

V gene TRBV6-5 combines with J gene TRBJ2-3; D ambiguous. V was shortened by 6 bases and J by 4 bases, with 26 bases between the two germline ends. CDR1 is MNHEY and CDR2 is SVGAGI in the germline V gene. CDR3 length: 18 residues. The CDR3 region has the DNA TGTGCCAGCAGCTCCCCTCTAGGTAGCTCGAAAAGATCAGATACGCAGTATTTT. It yields the protein CASSSPLGSSKRSDTQYF.

A few counts support this clonotype. The CDR3 DNA reads TGCAGCGTTGAAGGGCTCCGGGACAACTCCTACGAGCAGTACTTC. Protein: CSVEGLRDNSYEQYF. The chain employs TRBV29-1 and TRBJ2-7; maybe TRBD1 (6 bases). The CDR3 is made up of 15 amino acids. Germline lookup yields CDR1 SQVTM and CDR2 ANQGSEA. Trimming took off 1 base at V and 0 bases at J, with 13 bases between the two ends.

The chain has TRBV30 and TRBJ1-5; no clear D gene. V gave up 2 bases and J gave up 5 bases, with 7 bases separating them. The CDR3 loop spans 12 amino acids. Germline V gives CDR1 GTSNPN, CDR2 SVGIG (reference sequence). CDR3 bases: TGTGCCTGGAGTCTAGCGGATCAGCCCCAGCATTTT. It codes for CAWSLADQPQHF.

The chain has TRBV6-5 and TRBJ1-4; 7 bases match TRBD1. With V trimmed by 4 bases and J by 7 bases, 12 bases remained unmatched. The CDR3 has 16 residues. CDR1 is MNHEY and CDR2 is SVGAGI in the germline V gene. The chain's CDR3 is CASSSEAGGRGEKLFF. The CDR3 coding sequence is TGTGCCAGCAGTTCCGAGGCAGGGGGGAGGGGTGAAAAACTGTTTTTT.

This clonotype has at least ten counts. V is TRBV12-3 or TRBV12-4 and J is TRBJ2-1; 15 nucleotides align to TRBD2. This CDR3 comprises 19 residues. V was pared by 8 bases and J by 0 bases, with 11 bases of the junction left unmatched. The CDR3 region is CASCWVGLAGGDSYNEQFF. The CDR3 DNA reads as TGTGCCAGCTGTTGGGTCGGACTAGCGGGAGGGGACTCCTACAATGAGCAGTTCTTC.

This clonotype was counted a few times. V and J are TRBV9 and TRBJ2-1, with D hard to call. The CDR3 covers 11 residues. CDR1 and CDR2 from the germline V gene are SGDLS and YYNGEE. The germline V and J ends were trimmed by 0 bases and 10 bases, with 5 bases remaining between them. The CDR3 DNA is TGTGCCAGCAGCGTAGGAGAGGAGCAGTTCTTC. Encoded protein: CASSVGEEQFF.

This rearrangement joins TRBV7-3 to TRBJ2-2; 8 nucleotides line up with TRBD2. The CDR3 is 14 residues long. Germline V CDR1 and CDR2: SGHTA, FQGTGA. J was trimmed by 1 base and V by 6 bases; bases with no gene match: 1. The CDR3 coding sequence is TGTGCCAGCAGGGCGGGAGGGAACACCGGGGAGCTGTTTTTT. This sequence encodes CASRAGGNTGELFF.

This clonotype has only a few counts. The rearrangement uses TRBV29-1 and TRBJ2-7; possibly TRBD2 for D (6 bases). CDR1 SQVTM and CDR2 ANQGSEA come from the germline V gene. The CDR3 spans 14 residues. Trimming removed 4 bases from V and 6 bases from J, with 19 bases in between. The CDR3 protein is CSVGGSGGISEQYF. The DNA of the CDR3 is TGCAGCGTTGGGGGTTCTGGAGGGATCTCCGAGCAGTACTTC.

The J gene is TRBJ2-5, the V gene TRBV7-9; no reliable D call. This CDR3 is built from 13 residues. Trimming took 4 bases from V and 4 from J, leaving 10 bases between them. Germline V gives CDR1 SEHNR, CDR2 FQNEAQ (reference sequence). In nucleotides, the CDR3 is TGTGCCAGCAGCTCTTTCCTATCAGAGACCCAGTACTTC. Translating gives CASSSFLSETQYF. Supplemented by reference TRBV7-9 and TRBJ2-5, the full variable domain reads DTGVSQNPRHKITKRGQNVTFRCDPISEHNRLYWYRQTLGQGPEFLTYFQNEAQLEKSRLLSDRFSAERPKGSFSTLEIQRTEQGDSAMYLCASSSFLSETQYFGPGTRLLVL.